Sequencing of this T cell receptor (beta chain) was carried out in a study of T cells in Graves' hyperthyroidism and ophthalmopathy. RNA transcripts were the template for amplifying TCR beta CDR3 regions. The HTBI set primed first-round TCR CDR3 RT-PCR. TCRdb itself ran the multiplex PCR reads through MiXCR, one entry per CDR3 protein. The sample records over 500,000 distinct CDR3 sequences, 46% being singletons. Regarding this clonotype: Its specificity is not known.

General study results and limits: The model anticipated ophthalmopathy a median about six months pre-onset. Within blood appeared most thyroid clonotypes that had expanded above 0.001. Through a model of 13 V-J features, ophthalmopathy was separated from stable hyperthyroidism.

Each diagnosis drew on symptoms, thyroxine, TRAb, thyroid ultrasound and orbital computed tomography findings. Input material: peripheral blood or thyroid tissue (not recorded which). This TCR was sampled from an adult woman with Graves' disease, either hyperthyroidism or ophthalmopathy (not recorded which).

This CDR3 is CASSVDRGRTNNSPLHF. Written as DNA, the CDR3 is TGTGCCAGCAGCGTGGACAGGGGCCGTACGAATAATTCACCCCTCCACTTT. The gene calls are TRBV7-2 and TRBJ1-6; 9 bases align to TRBD1. The V and J ends lost 5 bases and 5 bases, in that order; junction bases with no gene match: 10. The CDR3 sequence is 17 residues long. Germline V gene lookup returns CDR1 SGHTA and CDR2 FQGNSA.